This entry is about one T cell receptor (beta chain). This clonotype was recorded many times. Its binding antigen is unknown. Within one base of it there is no much larger clone, and no base qualities were kept. Hyperthyroidism was defined as stable when no progression to ophthalmopathy occurred within 18 months of follow-up. Patients with hyperthyroidism were aged 18 to 65 years, had been newly diagnosed, and had a disease duration of less than 2 months. Anyone with other autoimmune diseases, uncontrolled infections, pregnancy or lactation was excluded from the study. Diagnosis was based on clinical symptoms, serum thyroxine, TRAb, thyroid ultrasound and orbital computed tomography. Ficoll-Paque density gradient centrifugation was used to isolate PBMCs from about 9.4 ml of fresh peripheral blood. Total RNA was extracted using Trizol reagent, and RNA quality was checked on an Agilent 2100 Bioanalyzer.

V loses 2 bases, J loses 2 bases, and the germline ends lie 12 bases apart. From a lookup of the germline V gene (reference sequence), CDR1 and CDR2 are LNHDA and SQIVND. The CDR3 covers 15 residues, taking in both the cysteine and the phenylalanine. The CDR3 DNA has 45 bases and is translated from base 1. The data originate from a study of Graves' ophthalmopathy and Graves' hyperthyroidism (dated by TCRdb to the late 2010s). Concerning the study at large: Peripheral blood samples were taken at the time of initial diagnosis, before any treatment was given. TCR beta repertoire signatures were used to distinguish Graves' ophthalmopathy from Graves' hyperthyroidism and to predict progression to ophthalmopathy. In total, 135 blood samples were TCR-sequenced: 40 to 45 ophthalmopathy, 80 or so hyperthyroidism and roughly 17 hyperthyroidism-to-ophthalmopathy patients. To explore V-J signatures that separate ophthalmopathy from hyperthyroidism, a discovery set of about a hundred patients was enrolled, consisting of roughly 45 with ophthalmopathy and under 65 with stable hyperthyroidism. An independent validation cohort comprised roughly 20 hyperthyroidism patients and 15 to 17 patients who later progressed from hyperthyroidism to ophthalmopathy. In over five hyperthyroidism patients, the T-cell repertoires found in thyroid tissue were compared with those found in blood. Following sampling, methimazole starting at 30 mg daily was administered to hyperthyroidism patients, and high-dose intravenous methylprednisolone was administered to ophthalmopathy patients. General study outcomes and caveats: In cross-validation, the 13-signature model distinguished ophthalmopathy from stable hyperthyroidism with around 86% sensitivity and about 81% specificity, while in the test set the corresponding values were about 79% and 69%. In validation, the model predicted ophthalmopathy progression with more than 55% sensitivity and 72.22% specificity; roughly eleven predicted patients were CT-confirmed with GO in a median of about 6.2 months. Sample size was not statistically predetermined, and group allocation was not concealed from the investigators. Among expanded thyroid clonotypes with frequency above 0.001, most also showed up in blood, which suggests that blood repertoires may reflect the thyroid immune response.

TCR beta CDR3 regions were amplified from RNA transcripts for repertoire sequencing. The first round of RT-PCR was done with HTBI primers and the Qiagen OneStep RT-PCR kit, and was followed by a second round of multiplex PCR, then size selection and purification. The libraries underwent paired-end sequencing with 100 bp reads on an Illumina HiSeq2000. The authors processed their data as follows. Reads were processed with SOAPnuke, discarding reads with adapters, uncalled bases, mean Phred below 15, or no exact constant-primer or identifier match. High-quality paired reads were merged with COPE v1.2.5. Each unique nucleotide sequence was defined as a clonotype, and clonotypes were aligned to IMGT TRB V, D and J references with MiTCR v1.1. The analysis was limited to V-J combinations with a frequency above 0.0001, which together covered approximately 99% of repertoires. A TCR clonal expansion and chaos score per V-J combination was defined as the ratio of F50 clonal expansion to chaos observed in the TCRdist matrix. Features were reduced by Welch's t-statistics and random forest to over 10 V-J combinations, which fed a naive Bayes classifier. The Morisita-Horn index was used to measure how similar the thyroid and blood repertoires were. The public reads were quality trimmed at Q25 with fastp and then assembled into clones with MiXCR by TCRdb, keeping productive beta chains. Merged by CDR3 protein, the rows form single entries marked with the most common genes and DNA. In this record, the V and J calls reflect TCRdb's handling and not the investigators' own analysis. For this sample the table gives some 350,000 distinct CDR3 sequences, of which roughly a sixth were detected only once. The ten largest clones capture 2.4% of the sample.

Sequencing was carried out using peripheral blood. Here the chain combines TRBV19 and TRBJ1-1; no D segment can be confidently identified. The receptor comes from an adult woman with stable Graves' hyperthyroidism. DNA sequence: TGTGCCAGTAGTATAACGGTGGACGAAAACACTGAAGCTTTCTTT. Its protein is CASSITVDENTEAFF.